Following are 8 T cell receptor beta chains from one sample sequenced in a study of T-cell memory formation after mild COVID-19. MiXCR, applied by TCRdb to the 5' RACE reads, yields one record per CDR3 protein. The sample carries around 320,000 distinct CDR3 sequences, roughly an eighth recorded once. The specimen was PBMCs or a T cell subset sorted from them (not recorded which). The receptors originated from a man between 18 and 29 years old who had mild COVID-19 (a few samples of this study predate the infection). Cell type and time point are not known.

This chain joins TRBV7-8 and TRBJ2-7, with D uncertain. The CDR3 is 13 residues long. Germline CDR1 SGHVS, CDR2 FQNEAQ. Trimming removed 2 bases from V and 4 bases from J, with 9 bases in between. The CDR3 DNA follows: TGTGCCAGCAGCTTAATCCCCCGATACGAGCAGTACGTC. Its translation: CASSLIPRYEQYV.

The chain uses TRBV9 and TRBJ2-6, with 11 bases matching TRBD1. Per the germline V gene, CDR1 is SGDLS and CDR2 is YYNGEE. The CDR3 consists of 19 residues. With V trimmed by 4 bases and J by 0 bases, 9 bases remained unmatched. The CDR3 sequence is CASSHPWDRGTSGANVLTF. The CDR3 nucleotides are TGTGCCAGCAGCCATCCATGGGACAGGGGGACCTCTGGGGCCAACGTCCTGACTTTC.

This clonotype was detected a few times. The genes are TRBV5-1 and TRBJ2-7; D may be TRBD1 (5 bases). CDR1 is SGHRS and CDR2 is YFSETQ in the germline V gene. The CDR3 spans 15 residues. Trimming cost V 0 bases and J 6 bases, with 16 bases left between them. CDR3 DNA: TGCGCCAGCAGCTTGGGGGCAGGGCCCGAAGGCGAGCAGTACTTC. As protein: CASSLGAGPEGEQYF.

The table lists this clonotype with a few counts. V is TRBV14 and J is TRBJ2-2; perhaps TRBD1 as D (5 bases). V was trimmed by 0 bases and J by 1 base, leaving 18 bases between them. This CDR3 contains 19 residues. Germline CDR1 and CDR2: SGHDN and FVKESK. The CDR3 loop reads CASSQDYSGAAMNTGELFF. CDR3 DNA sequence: TGTGCCAGCAGCCAAGATTATTCTGGGGCCGCCATGAACACCGGGGAGCTGTTTTTT. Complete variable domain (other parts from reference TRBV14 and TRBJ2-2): EAGVTQFPSHSVIEKGQTVTLRCDPISGHDNLYWYRRVMGKEIKFLLHFVKESKQDESGMPNNRFLAERTGGTYSTLKVQPAELEDSGVYFCASSQDYSGAAMNTGELFFGEGSRLTVL.

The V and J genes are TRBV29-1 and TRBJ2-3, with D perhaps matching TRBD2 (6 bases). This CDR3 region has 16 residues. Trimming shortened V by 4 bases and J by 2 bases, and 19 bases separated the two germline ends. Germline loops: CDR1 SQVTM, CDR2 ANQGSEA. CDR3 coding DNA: TGCAGCGTTGCCCTAGGCCCGGGACTCTACACAGATACGCAGTATTTT. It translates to CSVALGPGLYTDTQYF.

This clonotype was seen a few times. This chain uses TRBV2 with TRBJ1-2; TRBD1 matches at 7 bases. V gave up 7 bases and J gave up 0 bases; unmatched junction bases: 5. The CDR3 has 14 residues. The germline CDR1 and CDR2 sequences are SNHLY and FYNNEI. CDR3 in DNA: TGTGCCAGCAAGCTCGGGACAGCTAACTATGGCTACACCTTC. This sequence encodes CASKLGTANYGYTF. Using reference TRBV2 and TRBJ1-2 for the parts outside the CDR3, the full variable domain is EPEVTQTPSHQVTQMGQEVILRCVPISNHLYFYWYRQILGQKVEFLVSFYNNEISEKSEIFDDQFSVERPDGSNFTLKIRSTKLEDSAMYFCASKLGTANYGYTFGSGTRLTVV.

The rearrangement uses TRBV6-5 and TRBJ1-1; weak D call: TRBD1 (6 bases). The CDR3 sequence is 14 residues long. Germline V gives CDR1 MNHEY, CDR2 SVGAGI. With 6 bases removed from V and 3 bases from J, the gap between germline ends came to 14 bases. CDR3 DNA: TGTGCCAGCAGCCCCTGGGGGGCTTACACTGAAGCTTTCTTT. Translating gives CASSPWGAYTEAFF.

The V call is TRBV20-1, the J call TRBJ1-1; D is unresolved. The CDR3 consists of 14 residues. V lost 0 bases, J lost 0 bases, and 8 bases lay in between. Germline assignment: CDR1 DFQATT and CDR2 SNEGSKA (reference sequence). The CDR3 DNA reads TGCAGTGCTAGAGAGAGGGAGATGAACACTGAAGCTTTCTTT. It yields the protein CSAREREMNTEAFF.